The present T cell receptor beta chain was sequenced within a study of blood T cell repertoires in COVID-19. Study as a whole: Samples came from the United States, Italy and Spain, spanning acute and convalescent COVID-19. Nucleic acid was either cDNA or gDNA, and it came from T cells, B-cell-depleted T cells, or PBMCs.

In the original processing: It was from reference gene primer amplification that nucleated cell counts were estimated. The table came from immunoSEQ multiplex PCR; TCRdb's copy has only in-frame clones and leaves some out. The D gene and trimming were derived from the DNA, and the V and J assignments and clone size from that table. The repertoire includes around 250,000 clones, more than 70% of them detected once, and around 12% sits in the top ten. This clone came up once. This CDR3 is built from 16 residues. The germline CDR1 and CDR2 sequences are SEHNR and FQNEAQ (reference sequence). Trimming cost V 3 bases and J 8 bases; bases outside gene matches: 9.

The receptor comes from a man older than 75 with acute or convalescent COVID-19. The sample consisted of peripheral blood. The chain is built from TRBV7-9 and TRBJ2-1; 11 bases are shared with TRBD1. CDR3: CASSFWVGQGAHEQFF. The DNA for the CDR3 is TGTGCCAGCAGCTTCTGGGTTGGACAGGGGGCCCATGAGCAGTTCTTC.